This TCR beta chain was identified in a study of T cell changes during pregnancy in multiple sclerosis. The table came from immunoSEQ multiplex PCR; TCRdb's copy has only in-frame clones and leaves some out. The repertoire holds 40,000 to 55,000 clones, with roughly nine tenths as singletons. This material consisted of CD4+ T cells from peripheral blood mononuclear cells, taken in the first trimester of pregnancy. The source of this sequence is a female donor with multiple sclerosis, enrolled in a pregnancy study.

CDR3 residues: CASTVRDNRYEQYF. In nucleotides, the CDR3 is TGTGCCAGCACCGTCCGGGACAACCGATACGAGCAGTACTTC. The rearrangement links TRBV6-1 to TRBJ2-7; weak D call: TRBD1 (6 bases). The V end was cut by 7 bases, the J end by 4 bases, with 17 bases between. The CDR3 runs to 14 residues. The germline gives CDR1 MNHNS, CDR2 SASEGT.